Each of the 21 T cell receptor beta chains below was sequenced from the same sample in a study of T cell changes during pregnancy in multiple sclerosis. Assay used: immunoSEQ multiplex PCR; TCRdb lists only in-frame clones, some missing. The sample contains about 61,000 clones, roughly 93% of which appear only once. Sequences were derived from CD8+ T cells from peripheral blood mononuclear cells, sampled in the third trimester of pregnancy. These receptors were obtained from a female donor with multiple sclerosis, enrolled in a pregnancy study.

The V call is TRBV7-9, the J call TRBJ2-5; no definite D call. The CDR3 runs to 14 residues. CDR1 and CDR2 (germline): SEHNR, FQNEAQ (reference sequence). Trimming left V 5 bases short and J 4 bases short, with 14 bases between. The CDR3 spells CASSPLERRETQYF. The CDR3 DNA sequence: TGTGCCAGCAGCCCCCTCGAGAGAAGAGAGACCCAGTACTTC. The complete variable domain, with remaining parts taken from reference TRBV7-9 and TRBJ2-5, reads DTGVSQNPRHKITKRGQNVTFRCDPISEHNRLYWYRQTLGQGPEFLTYFQNEAQLEKSRLLSDRFSAERPKGSFSTLEIQRTEQGDSAMYLCASSPLERRETQYFGPGTRLLVL.

This chain connects TRBV4-3 to TRBJ2-1; TRBD1 agrees at 7 bases. Germline CDR1 LGHNA, CDR2 YSLEER. The trim removed 4 bases at V and 10 bases at J, leaving 10 bases unmatched. The CDR3 runs to 14 residues. DNA of the CDR3: TGCGCCAGCAGCCTCCAGACAGGGTACCAGGAGCAGTTCTTC. It yields the protein CASSLQTGYQEQFF.

V gene TRBV13 combines with J gene TRBJ2-7; 14 bases match TRBD2. CDR1 and CDR2 from the germline V gene are PRHDT and FYEKMQ (reference sequence). The CDR3 runs 15 residues. The J segment lost 5 bases and the V segment lost 8 bases, leaving 8 bases of the junction unmatched. The chain's CDR3 is CASHHPTSGRDEQYF. The DNA for the CDR3 is TGTGCCAGCCACCACCCGACTAGCGGGAGGGACGAGCAGTACTTC. The full variable domain, in which reference TRBV13 and TRBJ2-7 provide the parts outside the CDR3, is AAGVIQSPRHLIKEKRETATLKCYPIPRHDTVYWYQQGPGQDPQFLISFYEKMQSDKGSIPDRFSAQQFSDYHSELNMSSLELGDSALYFCASHHPTSGRDEQYFGPGTRLTVT.

The chain couples TRBV7-9 to TRBJ2-1, with D possibly TRBD2 on 6 matching bases. The germline CDR1 and CDR2 sequences are SEHNR and FQNEAQ (reference sequence). V was trimmed by 2 bases and J by 0 bases, leaving 8 bases between them. The CDR3 totals 15 residues. CDR3 DNA: TGTGCCAGCAGCTTACCGGGACTCTCCTACAATGAGCAGTTCTTC. This encodes CASSLPGLSYNEQFF.

This clone was seen once. This chain connects TRBV21-1 to TRBJ1-1. TRBV21-1 is listed as a pseudogene. The CDR3 sequence is 13 residues long. The DNA for the CDR3 is TGTGCCCCCAGGGGAGGGGTGAACACTGAAGCTTTCTTT. This translates into CAPRGGVNTEAFF.

This clone was detected only once. The gene calls are TRBV4-3 and TRBJ1-2; D gene ambiguous. V gave up 0 bases and J gave up 5 bases, with 13 bases separating them. The CDR3 has 15 residues. Germline CDR1 reads LGHNA; CDR2 reads YSLEER. CDR3 loop: CASSQDRGGQYGYTF. CDR3 in DNA: TGCGCCAGCAGCCAAGATCGAGGAGGCCAGTATGGCTACACCTTC.

The rearrangement links TRBV27 to TRBJ2-3; 7 bases are shared with TRBD1. Germline CDR1 and CDR2: MNHEY and SMNVEV (reference sequence). Trimming at V came to 4 bases and at J to 4 bases, leaving 11 bases not matched to a gene. This CDR3 has 16 residues. CDR3 sequence reads: CASSSLTGWIPDTQYF. The CDR3 DNA sequence: TGTGCCAGCAGTTCCCTGACAGGGTGGATCCCAGATACGCAGTATTTT.

The rearrangement joins TRBV27 to TRBJ2-2, with 13 bases lining up with TRBD2. The CDR3 is 17 amino acids. Looked up from germline, CDR1 is MNHEY and CDR2 is SMNVEV (reference sequence). After removal of 3 bases from V and 5 bases from J, the junction contained 6 bases not matched to a gene. The CDR3 sequence is CASSFELAGGRTGELFF. CDR3 nucleotide sequence: TGTGCCAGCAGTTTTGAACTAGCGGGAGGGAGAACCGGGGAGCTGTTTTTT.

V gene TRBV2 combines with J gene TRBJ2-7; 11 nucleotides agree with TRBD2. This CDR3 has 15 residues. CDR1 is SNHLY, CDR2 FYNNEI, per germline. With 6 bases clipped from V and 3 bases from J, the junction kept 7 bases outside the gene matches. The CDR3 region is CASRDSGRAYYEQYF. The CDR3 DNA sequence: TGTGCCAGCAGGGATAGCGGGAGGGCCTACTACGAGCAGTACTTC.

Written as DNA, the CDR3 is TGCAGCGTTGAAGATACAGGGGGCACCTACAATGAGCAGTTCTTC. Encoded protein: CSVEDTGGTYNEQFF. J is TRBJ2-1 and V is TRBV29-1, with 9 bases that match TRBD1. J gave up 2 bases and V 0 bases, and 2 bases lay outside the gene matches. The CDR3 has 15 amino acids. CDR1 and CDR2 (germline): SQVTM, ANQGSEA.

V and J are TRBV2 and TRBJ1-2, with D possibly TRBD1 on 6 matching bases. The CDR3 spans 15 residues. Germline V gene sequence: CDR1 SNHLY, CDR2 FYNNEI. V shed 5 bases and J shed 10 bases, with 23 bases lying between them. The CDR3 DNA reads TGTGCCAGCAGTCGGGACAAAGAATACCCTATGTACTACACCTTC. Its translation: CASSRDKEYPMYYTF.

This chain uses TRBV27 with TRBJ1-4; no clear D. This CDR3 spans 15 amino acids. Germline V CDR1 and CDR2: MNHEY, SMNVEV (reference sequence). V gave up 0 bases and J gave up 6 bases, with 11 bases separating them. CDR3 DNA sequence: TGTGCCAGCAGTTTATCACCGGGCGGGTATGAAAAACTGTTTTTT. It codes for CASSLSPGGYEKLFF.

The rearrangement uses TRBV28 and TRBJ2-2; D is perhaps TRBD1 (6 bases). The length of the CDR3 is 15 residues. Germline loops: CDR1 MDHEN, CDR2 SYDVKM. V was shortened by 4 bases and J by 6 bases, with 15 bases between the two germline ends. CDR3 nucleotides: TGTGCCAGCAGTTCACCACAGGGCGCGGCCGGGGAGCTGTTTTTT. It codes for CASSSPQGAAGELFF.

The chain joins TRBV5-1 to TRBJ2-7; a possible D gene is TRBD1 (5 bases). This CDR3 region has 16 residues. Germline-derived CDR1 and CDR2 are SGHRS and YFSETQ. Trimming stripped 0 bases from V and 5 bases from J, with 18 bases between. CDR3 in amino acids: CASSLVVWTNPDEQYF. The DNA of the CDR3 is TGCGCCAGCAGCTTGGTAGTTTGGACAAATCCCGACGAGCAGTACTTC. Variable domain in full (rest from reference TRBV5-1 and TRBJ2-7): KAGVTQTPRYLIKTRGQQVTLSCSPISGHRSVSWYQQTPGQGLQFLFEYFSETQRNKGNFPGRFSGRQFSNSRSEMNVSTLELGDSALYLCASSLVVWTNPDEQYFGPGTRLTVT.

This chain uses TRBV19 with TRBJ1-1; the D is unclear. V dropped 5 bases and J dropped 0 bases, with 10 bases sitting between them. The CDR3 totals 14 residues. The germline gives CDR1 LNHDA, CDR2 SQIVND (reference sequence). The CDR3 sequence is CASSPPVMNTEAFF. CDR3 sequence (DNA): TGTGCCAGTAGTCCCCCGGTCATGAACACTGAAGCTTTCTTT.

The chain combines TRBV29-1 with TRBJ1-2; 7 nucleotides line up with TRBD1. CDR3 length: 14 residues. With V trimmed by 6 bases and J by 10 bases, 17 bases remained unmatched. In germline, CDR1 is SQVTM, CDR2 ANQGSEA. CDR3 protein: CSVDFADDRVAYTF. Here the CDR3 DNA reads TGCAGCGTAGACTTCGCCGATGACAGGGTGGCCTACACCTTC.

This clone appeared a single time. The V and J genes are TRBV5-6 and TRBJ1-2, with TRBD1 identical over 10 bases. The CDR3 totals 17 residues. V trimming: 2 bases; J trimming: 1 base; junction bases outside the gene matches: 8. Germline lookup yields CDR1 SGHDT and CDR2 YYEEEE. CDR3 DNA sequence: TGTGCCAGCAGCTTTTATCAGACAGGGGGCGTTAACTATGGCTACACCTTC. Protein: CASSFYQTGGVNYGYTF.

The chain uses TRBV4-2 and TRBJ2-1; 15 bases are a match to TRBD2. The CDR3 length is 17 residues. Germline loops: CDR1 LGHNA, CDR2 YNFKEQ. V lost 3 bases and J lost 7; bases outside the gene matches: 7. Here the CDR3 DNA reads TGTGCCAGCAGCCAGCCACCGGGACTAGCGGGGGGTAATGAGCAGTTCTTC. Its translation: CASSQPPGLAGGNEQFF.

The chain links TRBV5-4 to TRBJ2-7; a possible D gene is TRBD2 (5 bases). The CDR3 spans 13 residues. Trimming took 3 bases from V and 0 from J, leaving 7 bases between them. Germline lookup yields CDR1 SGHNT and CDR2 YYREEE (reference sequence). The CDR3 here is CASSSGVSYEQYF. Written as DNA, the CDR3 is TGTGCCAGCAGCTCCGGGGTCTCCTACGAGCAGTACTTC.

The chain links TRBV4-1 to TRBJ1-1, with 9 nucleotides matching TRBD1. Germline assignment: CDR1 MGHRA and CDR2 YSYEKL. CDR3 length: 15 amino acids. After removal of 0 bases from V and 5 bases from J, the junction contained 4 bases not matched to a gene. For the CDR3, the DNA is TGCGCCAGCAGCCAAGAAACAGGGGGCGATACTGAAGCTTTCTTT. Amino acid sequence: CASSQETGGDTEAFF.

The chain joins TRBV5-1 to TRBJ1-2; D unclear. Trimming stripped 4 bases from V and 0 bases from J, with 13 bases between. This CDR3 spans 15 amino acids. Germline V gives CDR1 SGHRS, CDR2 YFSETQ. The CDR3 is CASSPLTSTNYGYTF. DNA for the CDR3: TGCGCCAGCAGCCCTCTGACATCTACTAACTATGGCTACACCTTC.